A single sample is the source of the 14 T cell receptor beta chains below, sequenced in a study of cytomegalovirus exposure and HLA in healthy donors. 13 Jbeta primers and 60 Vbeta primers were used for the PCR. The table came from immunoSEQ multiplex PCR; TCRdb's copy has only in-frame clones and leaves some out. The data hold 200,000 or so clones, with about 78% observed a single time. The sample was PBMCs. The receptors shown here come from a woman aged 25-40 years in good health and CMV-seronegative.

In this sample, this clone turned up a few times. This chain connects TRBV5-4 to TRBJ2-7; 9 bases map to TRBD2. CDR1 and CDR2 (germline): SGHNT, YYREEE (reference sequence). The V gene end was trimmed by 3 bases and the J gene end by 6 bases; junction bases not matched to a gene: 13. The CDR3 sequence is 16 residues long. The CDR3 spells CASSSPSGSGRLEQYF. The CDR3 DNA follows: TGTGCCAGCAGCTCGCCATCGGGTAGCGGGAGACTCGAGCAGTACTTC.

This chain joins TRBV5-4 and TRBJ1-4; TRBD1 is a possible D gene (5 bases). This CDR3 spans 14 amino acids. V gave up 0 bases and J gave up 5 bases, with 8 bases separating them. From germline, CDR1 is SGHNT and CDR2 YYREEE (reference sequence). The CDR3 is CASSLGQRNEKLFF. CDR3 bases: TGTGCCAGCAGCTTGGGACAGAGGAATGAAAAACTGTTTTTT.

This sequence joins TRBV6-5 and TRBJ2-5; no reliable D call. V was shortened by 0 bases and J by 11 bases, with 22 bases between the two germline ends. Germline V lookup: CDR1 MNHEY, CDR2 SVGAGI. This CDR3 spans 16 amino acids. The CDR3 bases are TGTGCCAGCAGTTACTCCTTTTTTCCCTCAACGGGTGGGCAGTACTTC. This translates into CASSYSFFPSTGGQYF.

This CDR3 reads CASSSSPSSYNEQFF. The CDR3 DNA sequence: TGTGCCAGCAGTTCTAGCCCTAGCTCCTACAATGAGCAGTTCTTC. This sequence joins TRBV6-1 and TRBJ2-1; the D gene is possibly TRBD2 (5 bases). This CDR3 has 15 residues. Germline CDR1 MNHNS, CDR2 SASEGT. Trimming stripped 5 bases from V and 0 bases from J, with 11 bases between.

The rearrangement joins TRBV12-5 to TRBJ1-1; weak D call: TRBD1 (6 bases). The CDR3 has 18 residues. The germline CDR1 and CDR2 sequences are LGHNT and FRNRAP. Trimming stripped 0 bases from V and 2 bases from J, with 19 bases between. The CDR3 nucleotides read TGTGCTAGTGGTTTGGTAGTTGGGCCTGGGACATTTAACACTGAAGCTTTCTTT. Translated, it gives CASGLVVGPGTFNTEAFF.

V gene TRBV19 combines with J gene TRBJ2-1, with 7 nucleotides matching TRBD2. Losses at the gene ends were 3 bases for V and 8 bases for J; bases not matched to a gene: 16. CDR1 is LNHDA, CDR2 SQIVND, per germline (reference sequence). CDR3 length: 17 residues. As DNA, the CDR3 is TGTGCCAGTAGTATTCAACACTGGACGGGAGGAAATGATGAGCAGTTCTTC. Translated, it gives CASSIQHWTGGNDEQFF.

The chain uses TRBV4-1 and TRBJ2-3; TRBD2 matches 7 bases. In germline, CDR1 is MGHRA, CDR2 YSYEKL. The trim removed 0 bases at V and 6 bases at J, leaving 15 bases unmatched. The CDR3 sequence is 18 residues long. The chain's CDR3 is CASSQDSKRGHNTDTQYF. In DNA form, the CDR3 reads TGCGCCAGCAGCCAAGACTCAAAGCGGGGCCATAACACGGATACGCAGTATTTT.

The CDR3 DNA sequence: TGTGCCAGTAGTATCCCAGAGGTTTCCTATGGCTACACCTTC. It translates to CASSIPEVSYGYTF. The chain combines TRBV19 with TRBJ1-2, with unresolved D. V gave up 3 bases and J gave up 4 bases, with 12 bases separating them. The CDR3 extends over 14 amino acids. CDR1 and CDR2 from the germline V gene are LNHDA and SQIVND (reference sequence).

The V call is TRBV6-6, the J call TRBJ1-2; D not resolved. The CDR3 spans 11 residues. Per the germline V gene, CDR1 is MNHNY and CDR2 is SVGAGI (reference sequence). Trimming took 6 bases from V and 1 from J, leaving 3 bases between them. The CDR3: CASRYNYGYTF. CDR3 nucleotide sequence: TGTGCCAGCAGATATAACTATGGCTACACCTTC.

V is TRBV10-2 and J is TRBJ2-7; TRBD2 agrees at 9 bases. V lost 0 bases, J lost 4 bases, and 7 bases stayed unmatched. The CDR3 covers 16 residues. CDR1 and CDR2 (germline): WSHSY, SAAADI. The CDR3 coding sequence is TGCGCCAGCAGTGAGTCCGGCGGGAGGGCCGGTTACGAGCAGTACTTC. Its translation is CASSESGGRAGYEQYF.

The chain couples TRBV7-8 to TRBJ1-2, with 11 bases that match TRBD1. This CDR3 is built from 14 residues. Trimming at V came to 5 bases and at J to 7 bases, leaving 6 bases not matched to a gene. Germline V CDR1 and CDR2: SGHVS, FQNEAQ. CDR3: CASSPGQGVSGYTF. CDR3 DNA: TGTGCCAGCAGCCCGGGACAGGGGGTTAGTGGCTACACCTTC.

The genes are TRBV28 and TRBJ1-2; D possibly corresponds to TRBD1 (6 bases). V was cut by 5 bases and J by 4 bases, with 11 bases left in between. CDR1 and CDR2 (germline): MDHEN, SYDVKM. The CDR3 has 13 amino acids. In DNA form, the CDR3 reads TGTGCCAGCAGTGAAGGGGGTATCTATGGCTACACCTTC. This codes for CASSEGGIYGYTF.

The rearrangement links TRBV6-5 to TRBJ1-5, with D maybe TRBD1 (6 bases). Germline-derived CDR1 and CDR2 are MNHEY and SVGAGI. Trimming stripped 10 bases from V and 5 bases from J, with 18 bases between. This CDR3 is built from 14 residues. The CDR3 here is CATQRADRHQPQHF. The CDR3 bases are TGTGCCACTCAACGGGCAGACAGGCATCAGCCCCAGCATTTT.

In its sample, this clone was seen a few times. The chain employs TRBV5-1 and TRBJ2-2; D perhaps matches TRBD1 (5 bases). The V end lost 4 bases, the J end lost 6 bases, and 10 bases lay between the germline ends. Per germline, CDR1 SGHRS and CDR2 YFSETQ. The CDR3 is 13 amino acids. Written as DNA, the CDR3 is TGCGCCAGCAGCGTCCAGGGATCCGGGGAGCTGTTTTTT. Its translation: CASSVQGSGELFF.